This T cell receptor beta chain was retrieved from a study of blood T cell repertoires in COVID-19. Study details: In each case, the material was cDNA or gDNA derived from T cells, B-cell-depleted T cells, or PBMCs.

This CDR3 is 14 amino acids long. Trimming cost V 5 bases and J 7 bases; bases outside gene matches: 7. Germline V lookup: CDR1 SGHDN, CDR2 FVKESK. Under the authors' procedure: Estimation of nucleated cell counts was performed using reference gene primer amplification. The protocol was immunoSEQ multiplex PCR, while the TCRdb copy is restricted to in-frame clones and leaves out a portion. V, J and clone size were drawn from that table, and D and trimming were deduced from the DNA. This sample has about 46,000 clones, with around nine tenths found just once. Material for sequencing was peripheral blood. V is TRBV14 and J is TRBJ2-2; 7 nucleotides line up with TRBD2. The source of this sequence is a man between 60 and 75 years old with active or convalescent COVID-19. CDR3 DNA: TGTGCCAGCAGCTCGCTAGCGGTCTACGGGGAGCTGTTTTTT. This gives the protein CASSSLAVYGELFF.